These 20 T cell receptor beta chains came from one sample sequenced in a study of T cells after yellow fever vaccination. TCRdb reprocessed the 5' RACE reads via MiXCR and lists one record per CDR3 protein. The data hold some 550,000 distinct CDR3 sequences, with 15% to 20% observed a single time. Sequenced here: PBMCs, sampled 15 days after the yellow fever booster vaccination. The receptors stem from a young man who received the YFV17D yellow fever vaccine.

This chain uses TRBV23-1 with TRBJ2-5, with a weak D call TRBD2 (5 bases). TRBV23-1 is an ORF, and what it does is uncertain. The V end was cut by 4 bases, the J end by 2 bases, with 11 bases between. The CDR3 extends over 14 amino acids. Here the CDR3 reads CASSPTRTQETQYF. CDR3 nucleotide sequence: TGCGCCAGCAGTCCAACTAGGACTCAAGAGACCCAGTACTTC.

The CDR3 region has the DNA TGTGCCAGCAGTGAAACCCGGGGGGCCTACGAGCAGTACTTC. Amino acid sequence: CASSETRGAYEQYF. The chain uses TRBV25-1 and TRBJ2-7; TRBD2 aligns across 7 bases. J gave up 2 bases and V 2 bases, and 3 bases lay outside the gene matches. This CDR3 has 14 residues. CDR1 and CDR2 from the germline V gene are MGHDK and SYGVNS.

The rearrangement uses TRBV10-2 and TRBJ2-1, with 9 bases lining up with TRBD2. J lost 6 bases, V lost 2 bases, and 11 bases had no gene match. Per germline, CDR1 WSHSY and CDR2 SAAADI. The length of the CDR3 is 17 residues. CDR3 sequence reads: CASSEGFAGGPVNEQFF. The DNA for the CDR3 is TGCGCCAGCAGTGAGGGGTTCGCGGGAGGGCCTGTCAATGAGCAGTTCTTC.

Only a few counts were recorded for this clonotype. The chain uses TRBV29-1 and TRBJ1-4, with D possibly matching TRBD1 (6 bases). CDR3 length equals 14 residues. CDR1 SQVTM and CDR2 ANQGSEA come from the germline V gene. Trimming pared 6 bases from V and 7 bases from J, leaving 18 bases between. This chain's CDR3 is CSVMVGGGGEKLFF. The CDR3 DNA is TGCAGCGTCATGGTCGGGGGCGGAGGTGAAAAACTGTTTTTT.

This clonotype was seen a few times. The chain joins TRBV20-1 to TRBJ2-2; D might be TRBD1 (5 bases). CDR1 and CDR2 (germline): DFQATT, SNEGSKA (reference sequence). CDR3 length equals 14 residues. Trimming pared 0 bases from V and 4 bases from J, leaving 9 bases between. As DNA, the CDR3 is TGCAGTGCTAGAGACCAAAGGGGCACCGGGGAGCTGTTTTTT. It translates to CSARDQRGTGELFF.

The chain uses TRBV15 and TRBJ2-7; D uncertain. Germline loops: CDR1 LNHNV, CDR2 YYDKDF (reference sequence). The CDR3 contains 13 residues. Deletions cut 1 base from V and 4 bases from J, with 8 bases between. The CDR3 here is CATSRVWGYEQYF. For the CDR3, the DNA is TGTGCCACCAGCAGAGTATGGGGTTACGAGCAGTACTTC. The full variable domain, in which reference TRBV15 and TRBJ2-7 provide the parts outside the CDR3, is DAMVIQNPRYQVTQFGKPVTLSCSQTLNHNVMYWYQQKSSQAPKLLFHYYDKDFNNEADTPDNFQSRRPNTSFCFLDIRSPGLGDTAMYLCATSRVWGYEQYFGPGTRLTVT.

The chain has TRBV5-1 and TRBJ2-2, with D perhaps matching TRBD2 (6 bases). Germline V gene sequence: CDR1 SGHRS, CDR2 YFSETQ. The CDR3 sequence is 16 residues long. The ends were cut back, 0 bases at V and 4 bases at J, with 13 bases in the middle. Here the CDR3 reads CASSLVSGIPTGELFF. The DNA for the CDR3 is TGCGCCAGCAGCTTGGTTAGCGGCATCCCCACCGGGGAGCTGTTTTTT.

The chain links TRBV18 to TRBJ2-1, with a weak D call TRBD2 (6 bases). Germline CDR1 reads KGHSH; CDR2 reads LQKENI. V lost 5 bases to trimming and J lost 4 bases, with 18 bases between them. CDR3 length: 16 residues. As DNA, the CDR3 is TGTGCCAGCTCATCAAAAGCGGGTAGTTCTTACAATGAGCAGTTCTTC. As protein: CASSSKAGSSYNEQFF. The complete variable domain, with remaining parts taken from reference TRBV18 and TRBJ2-1, reads NAGVMQNPRHLVRRRGQEARLRCSPMKGHSHVYWYRQLPEEGLKFMVYLQKENIIDESGMPKERFSAEFPKEGPSILRIQQVVRGDSAAYFCASSSKAGSSYNEQFFGPGTRLTVL.

This chain connects TRBV7-8 to TRBJ1-1; D uncertain. Germline values: CDR1 SGHVS, CDR2 FQNEAQ. CDR3 length equals 13 residues. Deletions cut 5 bases from V and 1 base from J, with 8 bases between. CDR3: CASSQKGNTEAFF. The CDR3 bases are TGTGCCAGCAGCCAAAAGGGGAACACTGAAGCTTTCTTT. The whole variable domain, filled in from reference TRBV7-8 and TRBJ1-1, reads GAGVSQSPRYKVAKRGQDVALRCDPISGHVSLFWYQQALGQGPEFLTYFQNEAQLDKSGLPSDRFFAERPEGSVSTLKIQRTQQEDSAVYLCASSQKGNTEAFFGQGTRLTVV.

The gene calls are TRBV28 and TRBJ2-1; perhaps TRBD1 as D (6 bases). Germline V CDR1 and CDR2: MDHEN, SYDVKM. V was cut by 7 bases and J by 4 bases, with 17 bases left in between. The CDR3 is made up of 15 amino acids. CDR3 DNA: TGTGCCAGCACTAAAAAGGGGACAAAATACAATGAGCAGTTCTTC. This translates into CASTKKGTKYNEQFF.

The chain recombines TRBV20-1 with TRBJ1-2, with a possible D match to TRBD1 (6 bases). This CDR3 comprises 14 residues. CDR1 and CDR2 from the germline V gene are DFQATT and SNEGSKA (reference sequence). V was shortened by 4 bases and J by 4 bases, with 16 bases between the two germline ends. The CDR3 DNA is TGCAGTGCTACGGGCCAGGGGCGCAGCTATGGCTACACCTTC. Its protein is CSATGQGRSYGYTF.

The CDR3 protein is CASSLDAATYEQYF. CDR3 in DNA: TGTGCCAGCAGCTTAGATGCAGCCACCTACGAGCAGTACTTC. The chain employs TRBV7-9 and TRBJ2-7; D gene unclear. Germline V CDR1 and CDR2: SEHNR, FQNEAQ (reference sequence). The CDR3 runs to 14 residues. Trimming took 1 base from V and 2 from J, leaving 9 bases between them.

Only a few counts were recorded for this clonotype. This sequence joins TRBV9 and TRBJ2-5, with 7 bases aligning to TRBD1. This CDR3 is built from 17 residues. The V gene end was trimmed by 3 bases and the J gene end by 2 bases; junction bases not matched to a gene: 13. Germline V lookup: CDR1 SGDLS, CDR2 YYNGEE. The CDR3: CASSGPGSGQPQETQYF. The CDR3 nucleotides are TGTGCCAGCAGCGGCCCTGGGTCGGGACAGCCTCAAGAGACCCAGTACTTC. The entire variable domain, with the rest obtained from reference TRBV9 and TRBJ2-5, is as follows: DSGVTQTPKHLITATGQRVTLRCSPRSGDLSVYWYQQSLDQGLQFLIQYYNGEERAKGNILERFSAQQFPDLHSELNLSSLELGDSALYFCASSGPGSGQPQETQYFGPGTRLLVL.

Only a few counts were recorded for this clonotype. This chain connects TRBV4-3 to TRBJ2-5, with D unclear. The CDR3 sequence is 16 residues long. V lost 0 bases, J lost 2 bases, and 13 bases lay in between. Per the germline V gene, CDR1 is LGHNA and CDR2 is YSLEER. The CDR3 spells CASSQEVNGIQETQYF. The CDR3 DNA is TGCGCCAGCAGCCAAGAAGTCAATGGAATACAAGAGACCCAGTACTTC.

V is TRBV7-2 and J is TRBJ2-7, with D uncertain. Between the trimmed V and J ends, which lost 5 bases and 6 bases, there was a span of 14 bases. Germline-derived CDR1 and CDR2 are SGHTA and FQGNSA. This CDR3 spans 13 amino acids. The CDR3 reads CASSQIAGREQYF. CDR3 DNA: TGTGCCAGCAGCCAAATAGCAGGACGCGAGCAGTACTTC.

The chain is built from TRBV4-1 and TRBJ2-3; 12 positions match TRBD2. V dropped 0 bases and J dropped 4; count of bases not matched to a gene: 5. This CDR3 comprises 17 residues. Germline V gene data show CDR1 as MGHRA and CDR2 as YSYEKL. The CDR3 region is CASSQEASGRVPDTQYF. In DNA form, the CDR3 reads TGCGCCAGCAGCCAAGAGGCTAGCGGGAGGGTCCCAGATACGCAGTATTTT.

This clonotype was counted only a few times. The V and J genes are TRBV9 and TRBJ2-5, with 8 bases identical to TRBD1. The CDR3 runs 15 residues. With V trimmed by 3 bases and J by 6 bases, 10 bases remained unmatched. Germline loops: CDR1 SGDLS, CDR2 YYNGEE. DNA of the CDR3: TGTGCCAGCAGCGGAGGACAGGGTAGGGGGAAGACCCAGTACTTC. Amino acids: CASSGGQGRGKTQYF.

The rearrangement joins TRBV7-8 to TRBJ2-5; D is perhaps TRBD1 or TRBD2 (6 bases each). Trimming shortened V by 8 bases and J by 2 bases, and 9 bases separated the two germline ends. The germline gives CDR1 SGHVS, CDR2 FQNEAQ. This CDR3 comprises 12 residues. CDR3 sequence (DNA): TGTGCCAGCTGGGGGGCTCAAGAGACCCAGTACTTC. This codes for CASWGAQETQYF.

This clonotype was observed a handful of times. V and J are TRBV18 and TRBJ1-4; D ambiguous. V lost 6 bases, J lost 3 bases, and 11 bases lay in between. The CDR3 is made up of 14 amino acids. Germline V gene sequence: CDR1 KGHSH, CDR2 LQKENI. The CDR3 bases are TGTGCCAGCTCCCTGACTGCCTCTAATGAAAAACTGTTTTTT. This encodes CASSLTASNEKLFF.

This clonotype showed up just a few times. The gene calls are TRBV10-3 and TRBJ2-3, with a weak D call TRBD2 (6 bases). CDR1 and CDR2 from the germline V gene are ENHRY and SYGVKD. With 4 bases removed from V and 5 bases from J, the gap between germline ends came to 22 bases. The CDR3 covers 17 residues. CDR3 region: CAISVRTTKSAVDTQYF. In DNA, the CDR3 is TGTGCCATCAGTGTGCGGACTACGAAAAGCGCTGTAGATACGCAGTATTTT.